The 21 T cell receptor beta chains below come from one sample, sequenced in a study of blood T cell repertoires in COVID-19. Profiled with immunoSEQ multiplex PCR; TCRdb holds only in-frame clones, not every one. The table includes under 200,000 clones, roughly 86% detected once. Sequenced input: peripheral blood. The receptor set was obtained from a man in his fifties or sixties with COVID-19, enrolled during active disease.

V and J are TRBV18 and TRBJ1-2, with D perhaps TRBD1 (5 bases). V was cut by 3 bases and J by 5 bases, with 10 bases left in between. CDR1 is KGHSH, CDR2 LQKENI, per germline. CDR3 size: 13 residues. The CDR3 DNA reads TGTGCCAGCTCACCCCGGGACTTATATGGCTACACCTTC. Amino acid sequence: CASSPRDLYGYTF.

This clone came up once. V is TRBV2 and J is TRBJ1-1; D call uncertain. The V end was cut by 5 bases, the J end by 0 bases, with 10 bases between. The length of the CDR3 is 14 residues. Germline V gene lookup returns CDR1 SNHLY and CDR2 FYNNEI. The CDR3 protein is CASSRTFMNTEAFF. CDR3 in DNA: TGTGCCAGCAGTCGAACATTTATGAACACTGAAGCTTTCTTT.

The V call is TRBV6-6, the J call TRBJ2-2; tentatively, D is TRBD1 (5 bases). CDR1 and CDR2 (germline): MNHNY, SVGAGI (reference sequence). V shed 4 bases and J shed 1 base, with 10 bases lying between them. The CDR3 covers 15 residues. CDR3 bases: TGTGCCAGCAGTTTCACCGGACAGAACACCGGGGAGCTGTTTTTT. It is translated as CASSFTGQNTGELFF.

This clone was seen just once. V and J are TRBV14 and TRBJ2-2; 11 bases fit TRBD2. The CDR3 loop spans 17 amino acids. Germline CDR1 is SGHDN and CDR2 is FVKESK. V trimming: 2 bases; J trimming: 6 bases; junction bases outside the gene matches: 8. In nucleotides, the CDR3 is TGTGCCAGCAGCCAAAGCCAGGGACTAGCGGTCGCCGGGGAGCTGTTTTTT. Protein sequence: CASSQSQGLAVAGELFF.

Notes on this clone: Relative to the germline gene, one junction end is altered; a read error may explain this. The chain joins TRBV7-7 to TRBJ2-5, with D possibly TRBD2 on 5 matching bases. The CDR3 is 16 amino acids. CDR1 is SSHAT, CDR2 FNYEAQ, per germline (reference sequence). This CDR3 is CASSLGYRGGVETQYF. The CDR3 DNA follows: TGTGCTAGCAGCTTAGGGTATAGAGGAGGAGTCGAGACCCAGTACTTC.

V and J are TRBV7-9 and TRBJ1-2; D is uncertain. CDR1 is SEHNR and CDR2 is FQNEAQ in the germline V gene (reference sequence). CDR3 size: 15 residues. The V and J ends lost 1 base and 0 bases respectively, with 9 bases between them. The CDR3 spells CASSLVQHANYGYTF. DNA for the CDR3: TGTGCCAGCAGCTTAGTACAGCACGCTAACTATGGCTACACCTTC.

This chain connects TRBV6-5 to TRBJ1-1; maybe TRBD1 (6 bases). Germline CDR1 MNHEY, CDR2 SVGAGI. This CDR3 region has 12 residues. V lost 7 bases to trimming and J lost 4 bases, with 10 bases between them. CDR3 nucleotide sequence: TGTGCCAGCAAAACAGGGACCACTGAAGCTTTCTTT. Amino acid sequence: CASKTGTTEAFF.

The rearrangement joins TRBV29-1 to TRBJ1-1, with a tentative D call TRBD1 (5 bases). V was shortened by 6 bases and J by 2 bases, with 16 bases between the two germline ends. The CDR3 loop spans 14 amino acids. Germline-derived CDR1 and CDR2 are SQVTM and ANQGSEA. The DNA of the CDR3 is TGCAGCGTGACCCGGGGGGGGGTAAACACTGAAGCTTTCTTT. Translating gives CSVTRGGVNTEAFF.

The chain links TRBV30 to TRBJ1-1; D perhaps matches TRBD1 (5 bases). The CDR3 covers 11 residues. V was shortened by 1 base and J by 12 bases, with 12 bases between the two germline ends. Germline V gene lookup returns CDR1 GTSNPN and CDR2 SVGIG (reference sequence). The CDR3 DNA sequence: TGTGCCTGGAGTGCGAGCAGGGTAACTTTCTTT. Its protein is CAWSASRVTFF.

This clone was counted once. J is TRBJ2-3 and V is TRBV2; D may be TRBD2 (6 bases). This CDR3 contains 14 residues. Per germline, CDR1 SNHLY and CDR2 FYNNEI. The V and J ends lost 6 bases and 7 bases respectively, with 17 bases between them. The CDR3 coding sequence is TGTGCCAGCAGGGGGCAGGGCGGGGAAAATACGCAGTATTTT. Translation: CASRGQGGENTQYF.

This clone showed up just once. The rearrangement joins TRBV19 to TRBJ2-2; D remains unclear. Germline V gives CDR1 LNHDA, CDR2 SQIVND (reference sequence). V was trimmed by 7 bases and J by 3 bases, leaving 12 bases between them. The CDR3 is 14 amino acids. DNA of the CDR3: TGTGCCAGTACGGTGTTTTCGGACACCGGGGAGCTGTTTTTT. Translation: CASTVFSDTGELFF.

The genes are TRBV11-3 and TRBJ2-3, with TRBD2 matching over 14 bases. The CDR3 totals 18 residues. Germline V gives CDR1 SGHNT, CDR2 YENEEA. Trimming cost V 4 bases and J 2 bases; bases outside gene matches: 8. CDR3 sequence: CASSSLGLAGGTTDTQYF. For the CDR3, the DNA is TGTGCCAGCAGCTCTTTAGGACTAGCGGGGGGAACCACAGATACGCAGTATTTT.

Written as DNA, the CDR3 is TGTGCCAGCAGAACACACGCCTCTGGGGCCAACGTCCTGACTTTC. This encodes CASRTHASGANVLTF. The rearrangement uses TRBV6-6 and TRBJ2-6; D is uncertain. The ends were cut back, 6 bases at V and 0 bases at J, with 9 bases in the middle. Germline V gives CDR1 MNHNY, CDR2 SVGAGI (reference sequence). The CDR3 loop spans 15 amino acids.

This clone appeared a single time. This sequence joins TRBV19 and TRBJ1-2; weak D call: TRBD1 (6 bases). There are 14 residues in the CDR3. CDR1 is LNHDA and CDR2 is SQIVND in the germline V gene (reference sequence). The V gene lost 3 bases and the J gene lost 1 base, with 9 bases spanning the gap. Here the CDR3 reads CASSMAGVNYGYTF. CDR3 bases: TGTGCCAGTAGTATGGCAGGGGTTAACTATGGCTACACCTTC.

This clone turned up a few times. The chain is built from TRBV2 and TRBJ2-1, with 9 bases aligning to TRBD1. CDR3 length equals 15 residues. Trimming removed 4 bases from V and 7 bases from J; junction bases left unmatched: 8. The germline V gene encodes CDR1 SNHLY and CDR2 FYNNEI. CDR3: CASSGLQGARNEQFF. In DNA form, the CDR3 reads TGTGCCAGCAGTGGTCTACAGGGGGCGAGAAATGAGCAGTTCTTC.

This CDR3 reads CASSPRGAGIEKLFF. The CDR3 nucleotides read TGTGCCAGCAGCCCCAGGGGGGCGGGAATTGAAAAACTGTTTTTT. The chain links TRBV6-6 to TRBJ1-4; 7 bases agree with TRBD1. The CDR3 totals 15 residues. Germline values: CDR1 MNHNY, CDR2 SVGAGI (reference sequence). V was clipped by 6 bases and J by 7 bases; unmatched bases: 11.

The J gene is TRBJ1-2, the V gene TRBV24-1; D not certain. V dropped 4 bases and J dropped 5 bases, with 13 bases sitting between them. The CDR3 sequence is 14 residues long. The germline V gene has CDR1 KGHDR and CDR2 SFDVKD. CDR3: CATSDQSLGYGYTF. CDR3 in DNA: TGTGCCACCAGTGACCAGTCTCTCGGGTATGGCTACACCTTC.

The chain couples TRBV25-1 to TRBJ2-7, with a weak D call TRBD2 (6 bases). Trimming took 5 bases from V and 5 from J, leaving 16 bases between them. CDR3 size: 14 residues. The V gene's germline CDR1 is MGHDK and CDR2 SYGVNS. The CDR3 is CASSRLGGRNEQYF. The CDR3, as DNA: TGTGCCAGCAGTAGATTGGGGGGTAGAAACGAGCAGTACTTC.

The rearrangement joins TRBV5-1 to TRBJ2-4; no firm D call. V was cut by 4 bases and J by 3 bases, with 11 bases left in between. This CDR3 has 14 residues. Germline values: CDR1 SGHRS, CDR2 YFSETQ. The CDR3 region is CASSLGSGKNIQYF. DNA for the CDR3: TGCGCCAGCAGCCTAGGTTCGGGCAAAAACATTCAGTACTTC.

CDR3 residues: CASSPRLGGLFF. The CDR3 DNA is TGTGCCAGCTCACCACGTCTAGGAGGGCTGTTTTTT. The rearrangement links TRBV18 to TRBJ1-4; D remains ambiguous. Germline CDR1 KGHSH, CDR2 LQKENI. The CDR3 extends over 12 amino acids. V lost 1 base to trimming and J lost 14 bases, with 11 bases between them.

V usage is TRBV14 and J usage is TRBJ2-1; TRBD2 is a possible D gene (6 bases). The V and J ends lost 2 bases and 0 bases respectively, with 8 bases between them. Germline loops: CDR1 SGHDN, CDR2 FVKESK. This CDR3 comprises 15 residues. The CDR3 here is CASSQLAHSYNEQFF. In nucleotides, the CDR3 is TGTGCCAGCAGCCAACTAGCGCACTCCTACAATGAGCAGTTCTTC.